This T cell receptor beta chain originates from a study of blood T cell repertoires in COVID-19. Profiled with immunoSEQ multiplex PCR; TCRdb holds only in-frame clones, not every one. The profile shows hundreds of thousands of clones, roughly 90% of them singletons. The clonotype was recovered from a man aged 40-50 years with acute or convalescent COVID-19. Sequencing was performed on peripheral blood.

The CDR3 reads CATSRDLDRNYGYTF. In DNA, the CDR3 is TGTGCCACCAGCAGAGATCTGGACAGGAATTATGGCTACACCTTC. The gene calls are TRBV15 and TRBJ1-2; the match to TRBD1 covers 7 bases. This CDR3 spans 15 amino acids. Per the germline V gene, CDR1 is LNHNV and CDR2 is YYDKDF (reference sequence). Trimming took 0 bases from V and 5 from J; bases not matched to a gene: 6.